The 28 T cell receptor beta chains given below trace back to one sample, sequenced in a study of vaccination and CD4 T cells after COVID-19. No cognate antigen is known for these TCRs. Treatment specified: roughly 10-day PBMC culture with coronavirus spike peptide pools or control peptides (ViraFEST assay). At the Johns Hopkins FTIC core, DNA taken from cultured CD4+ T cells was sequenced by way of the Oncomine TCR Beta short-read assay. TCRdb analysed the PCR reads with MiXCR anew, one entry per CDR3 protein. In the table there are approximately 14,000 distinct CDR3 sequences, 53% of which are singletons. The sequencing sample was made of CD4+ T cells from blood, cultured in vitro. The receptors derive from a human donor who had recovered from COVID-19.

The chain uses TRBV15 and TRBJ2-1; TRBD2 matches at 9 bases. This CDR3 spans 14 amino acids. In germline, CDR1 is LNHNV, CDR2 YYDKDF (reference sequence). The V and J ends lost 4 bases and 12 bases, in that order; junction bases with no gene match: 10. The CDR3 sequence is CATSIGLAPSGQFF. The DNA of the CDR3 is TGTGCCACCAGCATAGGACTAGCGCCTAGCGGGCAGTTCTTC.

V and J are TRBV5-1 and TRBJ2-5, with D perhaps TRBD1 (5 bases). Trimming shortened V by 0 bases and J by 0 bases, and 12 bases separated the two germline ends. The CDR3 runs to 16 residues. Germline values: CDR1 SGHRS, CDR2 YFSETQ. In DNA form, the CDR3 reads TGCGCCAGCAGCTTGGTCCAGGGATCGTACCAAGAGACCCAGTACTTC. Residues: CASSLVQGSYQETQYF.

This clonotype was picked up a small number of times. The V and J genes are TRBV12-3 or TRBV12-4 and TRBJ1-5, with 11 bases fitting TRBD1. There are 14 residues in the CDR3. Trimming removed 7 bases from V and 6 bases from J; junction bases left unmatched: 5. This chain's CDR3 is CASTAGTGGQPQHF. CDR3 coding DNA: TGTGCCAGCACCGCCGGGACAGGGGGTCAGCCCCAGCATTTT.

The chain carries TRBV6-1 and TRBJ2-7; 7 positions match TRBD2. Germline values: CDR1 MNHNS, CDR2 SASEGT. V gave up 6 bases and J gave up 5 bases; unmatched junction bases: 13. The CDR3 contains 15 residues. The CDR3 coding sequence is TGTGCCAGCAGATCTCAGCGGGAACTTAGCCACGAGCAGTACTTC. This codes for CASRSQRELSHEQYF.

CDR3 in DNA: TGTGCCAGCAGTCGAGTGGGCTCCTACAATGAGCAGTTCTTC. Translation gives CASSRVGSYNEQFF. This chain uses TRBV2 with TRBJ2-1, with no clear D. CDR1 SNHLY and CDR2 FYNNEI come from the germline V gene. V was shortened by 5 bases and J by 0 bases, with 8 bases between the two germline ends. The CDR3 runs 14 residues.

This sequence joins TRBV5-1 and TRBJ2-7, with a weak D call TRBD1 (7 bases). The V gene lost 5 bases and the J gene lost 2 bases, with 23 bases spanning the gap. In germline, CDR1 is SGHRS, CDR2 YFSETQ. This CDR3 spans 17 amino acids. The CDR3: CASRSGGTQGSPYEQYF. CDR3 coding DNA: TGCGCCAGCAGATCGGGCGGGACACAGGGGTCTCCCTACGAGCAGTACTTC.

The rearrangement joins TRBV20-1 to TRBJ2-1, with D hard to call. The CDR3 is made up of 16 amino acids. The germline CDR1 and CDR2 sequences are DFQATT and SNEGSKA (reference sequence). Between the trimmed V and J ends, which lost 6 bases and 3 bases, there was a span of 21 bases. The CDR3 spells CSAKPLAGWGYNEQFF. The DNA for the CDR3 is TGCAGTGCAAAACCACTCGCTGGATGGGGCTACAATGAGCAGTTCTTC.

The chain uses TRBV7-2 and TRBJ2-2; D uncertain. V lost 2 bases and J lost 3, with 4 bases in between. Germline assignment: CDR1 SGHTA and CDR2 FQGNSA. The CDR3 is 13 amino acids. The CDR3 region has the DNA TGTGCCAGCAGCTTAAAATACACCGGGGAGCTGTTTTTT. Protein: CASSLKYTGELFF.

The V call is TRBV18, the J call TRBJ1-2, with 11 bases aligning to TRBD1. Germline CDR1 KGHSH, CDR2 LQKENI. After removal of 5 bases from V and 5 bases from J, the junction contained 7 bases not matched to a gene. The CDR3 extends over 15 amino acids. Here the CDR3 reads CASSKDRGRLYGYTF. CDR3 bases: TGTGCCAGCTCAAAGGACAGGGGGCGCTTATATGGCTACACCTTC.

V is TRBV5-1 and J is TRBJ2-6; D is unclear. V was pared by 3 bases and J by 0 bases, with 13 bases between. This CDR3 comprises 17 residues. The germline CDR1 and CDR2 sequences are SGHRS and YFSETQ. The CDR3 loop reads CASSSRPIGSGANVLTF. CDR3 DNA sequence: TGCGCCAGCAGCTCGCGGCCCATCGGCTCTGGGGCCAACGTCCTGACTTTC.

The rearrangement uses TRBV7-9 and TRBJ2-3; 9 bases map to TRBD2. J lost 0 bases, V lost 6 bases, and 13 bases had no gene match. The CDR3 totals 18 residues. The germline CDR1 and CDR2 sequences are SEHNR and FQNEAQ (reference sequence). In nucleotides, the CDR3 is TGTGCCAGCAGGCCGCGGCTAGCGGGACGGAAGAGCACAGATACGCAGTATTTT. This encodes CASRPRLAGRKSTDTQYF. Full variable domain (outside the CDR3, taken from reference TRBV7-9 and TRBJ2-3): DTGVSQNPRHKITKRGQNVTFRCDPISEHNRLYWYRQTLGQGPEFLTYFQNEAQLEKSRLLSDRFSAERPKGSFSTLEIQRTEQGDSAMYLCASRPRLAGRKSTDTQYFGPGTRLTVL.

The chain uses TRBV30 and TRBJ2-3; the D gene is possibly TRBD2 (6 bases). The CDR3 consists of 11 residues. V was pared by 3 bases and J by 5 bases, with 6 bases between. Germline CDR1 GTSNPN, CDR2 SVGIG (reference sequence). The CDR3 here is CAWSGRDTQYF. Written as DNA, the CDR3 is TGTGCCTGGAGCGGGAGAGATACGCAGTATTTT.

This chain uses TRBV7-3 with TRBJ2-2; no firm D call. This CDR3 contains 14 residues. Germline assignment: CDR1 SGHTA and CDR2 FQGTGA. V was shortened by 3 bases and J by 6 bases, with 11 bases between the two germline ends. CDR3 DNA: TGTGCCAGCAGCTTGGGTGCGGAAGCCGGGGAGCTGTTTTTT. This translates into CASSLGAEAGELFF. Drawing the rest from reference TRBV7-3 and TRBJ2-2, the complete variable domain is GAGVSQTPSNKVTEKGKYVELRCDPISGHTALYWYRQSLGQGPEFLIYFQGTGAADDSGLPNDRFFAVRPEGSVSTLKIQRTERGDSAVYLCASSLGAEAGELFFGEGSRLTVL.

This clonotype was detected a few times. This sequence joins TRBV19 and TRBJ2-3, with TRBD2 identical over 11 bases. Germline lookup yields CDR1 LNHDA and CDR2 SQIVND (reference sequence). The CDR3 is 16 residues long. J gave up 2 bases and V 4 bases, and 5 bases lay outside the gene matches. CDR3: CASSTPLAGVTDTQYF. The CDR3 DNA reads as TGTGCCAGTAGTACGCCACTAGCGGGAGTCACAGATACGCAGTATTTT. Full variable domain (remainder filled in from reference TRBV19 and TRBJ2-3): DGGITQSPKYLFRKEGQNVTLSCEQNLNHDAMYWYRQDPGQGLRLIYYSQIVNDFQKGDIAEGYSVSREKKESFPLTVTSAQKNPTAFYLCASSTPLAGVTDTQYFGPGTRLTVL.

Here the CDR3 reads CASSHPLDTQYF. The CDR3 nucleotides read TGCGCCAGCAGCCACCCGTTGGATACGCAGTATTTT. The chain combines TRBV4-1 with TRBJ2-3; D uncertain. The germline V and J ends were trimmed by 3 bases and 6 bases, with 7 bases remaining between them. The germline V gene encodes CDR1 MGHRA and CDR2 YSYEKL. CDR3 length: 12 residues.

The chain recombines TRBV10-3 with TRBJ2-7, with TRBD1 matching 7 bases. V dropped 10 bases and J dropped 5; count of bases not matched to a gene: 14. CDR1 ENHRY and CDR2 SYGVKD come from the germline V gene. The CDR3 is made up of 14 amino acids. The CDR3 loop is CATEGATGQNEQYF. CDR3 nucleotide sequence: TGTGCCACCGAGGGGGCGACAGGTCAGAACGAGCAGTACTTC.

The chain combines TRBV10-3 with TRBJ2-3; 9 bases align to TRBD1. This CDR3 has 14 residues. In germline, CDR1 is ENHRY, CDR2 SYGVKD. V dropped 8 bases and J dropped 2; count of bases not matched to a gene: 5. The CDR3 nucleotides read TGTGCCATCCACCGGGACAGGGCCACAGATACGCAGTATTTT. This translates into CAIHRDRATDTQYF.

This clonotype has a handful of counts. The rearrangement uses TRBV20-1 and TRBJ1-5; no clear D. Deletions cut 0 bases from V and 5 bases from J, with 8 bases between. The CDR3 consists of 13 residues. Per the germline V gene, CDR1 is DFQATT and CDR2 is SNEGSKA (reference sequence). CDR3 sequence (DNA): TGCAGTGCTAGAGATGAAAGGGATCAGCCCCAGCATTTT. Its protein product is CSARDERDQPQHF.

This clonotype showed up just a few times. The chain recombines TRBV11-1 with TRBJ2-5; weak D call: TRBD2 (7 bases). The CDR3 contains 16 residues. Germline values: CDR1 SGHAT, CDR2 FQDESV (reference sequence). Trimming took off 3 bases at V and 5 bases at J, with 19 bases between the two ends. CDR3 sequence: CASSLRGGAAMETQYF. Here the CDR3 DNA reads TGTGCCAGCAGCTTGAGGGGGGGGGCAGCTATGGAGACCCAGTACTTC. Drawing the rest from reference TRBV11-1 and TRBJ2-5, the complete variable domain is EAEVAQSPRYKITEKSQAVAFWCDPISGHATLYWYRQILGQGPELLVQFQDESVVDDSQLPKDRFSAERLKGVDSTLKIQPAELGDSAMYLCASSLRGGAAMETQYFGPGTRLLVL.

The rearrangement uses TRBV12-3 or TRBV12-4 and TRBJ2-7; D unresolved. V was clipped by 2 bases and J by 12 bases, with 14 bases between them. CDR3 length equals 12 residues. The DNA for the CDR3 is TGTGCCAGCAGTTTATCCACCGCAAGCCCGTACTTC. Its protein is CASSLSTASPYF.

The J gene is TRBJ1-2, the V gene TRBV28, with TRBD1 as a possible D gene (6 bases). The ends were cut back, 6 bases at V and 4 bases at J, with 12 bases in the middle. The CDR3 length is 13 residues. Per the germline V gene, CDR1 is MDHEN and CDR2 is SYDVKM. The CDR3 DNA is TGTGCCAGCAGACAGGGTCTCAGCTATGGCTACACCTTC. It encodes CASRQGLSYGYTF.

This clonotype has more than one count but fewer than ten. CDR3 protein: CASSFWRNNSPLHF. CDR3 coding DNA: TGTGCCAGCAGTTTTTGGAGAAATAATTCACCCCTCCACTTT. The chain combines TRBV27 with TRBJ1-6, with D hard to call. The CDR3 runs to 14 residues. With 3 bases removed from V and 5 bases from J, the gap between germline ends came to 8 bases. Germline loops: CDR1 MNHEY, CDR2 SMNVEV (reference sequence).

A few counts support this clonotype. The rearrangement links TRBV5-4 to TRBJ2-7; 8 bases match TRBD1. Trimming removed 4 bases from V and 9 bases from J; junction bases left unmatched: 6. CDR1 is SGHNT, CDR2 YYREEE, per germline (reference sequence). CDR3 length equals 12 residues. CDR3: CASSLDRVGQYF. In DNA form, the CDR3 reads TGTGCCAGCAGCCTGGACAGGGTAGGGCAGTACTTC.

V and J are TRBV6-4 and TRBJ2-7; possible D gene TRBD2, 6 bases. Trimming pared 2 bases from V and 3 bases from J, leaving 14 bases between. CDR3 length equals 15 residues. Germline CDR1 and CDR2: MRHNA and SNTAGT. CDR3 sequence reads: CASSDNWDWIYEQYF. As DNA, the CDR3 is TGTGCCAGCAGTGACAATTGGGACTGGATCTACGAGCAGTACTTC.

This clonotype has a handful of counts. The DNA is left out, because the CDR3 cannot be placed on it with certainty; the CDR3 is given as TCRdb lists it. This chain connects TRBV20-1 to TRBJ2-2; whether TRBD1, the table's D call, matches the DNA was not checked. The CDR3 is 11 residues long, ends included. Germline CDR1 is DFQATT and CDR2 is SNEGSKA (reference sequence). The CDR3 here is CSTNSGQGLFF.

This clonotype occurred a few times. The J gene is TRBJ1-5, the V gene TRBV6-4, with D unresolved. V was cut by 3 bases and J by 0 bases, with 3 bases left in between. The germline V gene encodes CDR1 MRHNA and CDR2 SNTAGT. The CDR3 is 13 residues long. The CDR3 DNA reads TGTGCCAGCAGTGAGACTAGCAATCAGCCCCAGCATTTT. Protein: CASSETSNQPQHF.

With respect to this clonotype: Germline is not matched at one junction end, which may reflect a read error. The rearrangement joins TRBV7-9 to TRBJ1-2; 7 bases agree with TRBD1. Germline V CDR1 and CDR2: SEHNR, FQNEAQ (reference sequence). The CDR3 consists of 12 residues. CDR3 loop: CASSWDSYGCTF. DNA of the CDR3: TGTGCCAGCAGCTGGGACAGCTATGGCTGCACCTTC.

The chain employs TRBV20-1 and TRBJ2-1; D gene unclear. Germline CDR1 and CDR2: DFQATT and SNEGSKA (reference sequence). The CDR3 has 16 residues. The V end lost 0 bases, the J end lost 0 bases, and 12 bases lay between the germline ends. Here the CDR3 reads CSARDYGVPSYNEQFF. The DNA for the CDR3 is TGCAGTGCTAGAGACTATGGGGTCCCCTCCTACAATGAGCAGTTCTTC.